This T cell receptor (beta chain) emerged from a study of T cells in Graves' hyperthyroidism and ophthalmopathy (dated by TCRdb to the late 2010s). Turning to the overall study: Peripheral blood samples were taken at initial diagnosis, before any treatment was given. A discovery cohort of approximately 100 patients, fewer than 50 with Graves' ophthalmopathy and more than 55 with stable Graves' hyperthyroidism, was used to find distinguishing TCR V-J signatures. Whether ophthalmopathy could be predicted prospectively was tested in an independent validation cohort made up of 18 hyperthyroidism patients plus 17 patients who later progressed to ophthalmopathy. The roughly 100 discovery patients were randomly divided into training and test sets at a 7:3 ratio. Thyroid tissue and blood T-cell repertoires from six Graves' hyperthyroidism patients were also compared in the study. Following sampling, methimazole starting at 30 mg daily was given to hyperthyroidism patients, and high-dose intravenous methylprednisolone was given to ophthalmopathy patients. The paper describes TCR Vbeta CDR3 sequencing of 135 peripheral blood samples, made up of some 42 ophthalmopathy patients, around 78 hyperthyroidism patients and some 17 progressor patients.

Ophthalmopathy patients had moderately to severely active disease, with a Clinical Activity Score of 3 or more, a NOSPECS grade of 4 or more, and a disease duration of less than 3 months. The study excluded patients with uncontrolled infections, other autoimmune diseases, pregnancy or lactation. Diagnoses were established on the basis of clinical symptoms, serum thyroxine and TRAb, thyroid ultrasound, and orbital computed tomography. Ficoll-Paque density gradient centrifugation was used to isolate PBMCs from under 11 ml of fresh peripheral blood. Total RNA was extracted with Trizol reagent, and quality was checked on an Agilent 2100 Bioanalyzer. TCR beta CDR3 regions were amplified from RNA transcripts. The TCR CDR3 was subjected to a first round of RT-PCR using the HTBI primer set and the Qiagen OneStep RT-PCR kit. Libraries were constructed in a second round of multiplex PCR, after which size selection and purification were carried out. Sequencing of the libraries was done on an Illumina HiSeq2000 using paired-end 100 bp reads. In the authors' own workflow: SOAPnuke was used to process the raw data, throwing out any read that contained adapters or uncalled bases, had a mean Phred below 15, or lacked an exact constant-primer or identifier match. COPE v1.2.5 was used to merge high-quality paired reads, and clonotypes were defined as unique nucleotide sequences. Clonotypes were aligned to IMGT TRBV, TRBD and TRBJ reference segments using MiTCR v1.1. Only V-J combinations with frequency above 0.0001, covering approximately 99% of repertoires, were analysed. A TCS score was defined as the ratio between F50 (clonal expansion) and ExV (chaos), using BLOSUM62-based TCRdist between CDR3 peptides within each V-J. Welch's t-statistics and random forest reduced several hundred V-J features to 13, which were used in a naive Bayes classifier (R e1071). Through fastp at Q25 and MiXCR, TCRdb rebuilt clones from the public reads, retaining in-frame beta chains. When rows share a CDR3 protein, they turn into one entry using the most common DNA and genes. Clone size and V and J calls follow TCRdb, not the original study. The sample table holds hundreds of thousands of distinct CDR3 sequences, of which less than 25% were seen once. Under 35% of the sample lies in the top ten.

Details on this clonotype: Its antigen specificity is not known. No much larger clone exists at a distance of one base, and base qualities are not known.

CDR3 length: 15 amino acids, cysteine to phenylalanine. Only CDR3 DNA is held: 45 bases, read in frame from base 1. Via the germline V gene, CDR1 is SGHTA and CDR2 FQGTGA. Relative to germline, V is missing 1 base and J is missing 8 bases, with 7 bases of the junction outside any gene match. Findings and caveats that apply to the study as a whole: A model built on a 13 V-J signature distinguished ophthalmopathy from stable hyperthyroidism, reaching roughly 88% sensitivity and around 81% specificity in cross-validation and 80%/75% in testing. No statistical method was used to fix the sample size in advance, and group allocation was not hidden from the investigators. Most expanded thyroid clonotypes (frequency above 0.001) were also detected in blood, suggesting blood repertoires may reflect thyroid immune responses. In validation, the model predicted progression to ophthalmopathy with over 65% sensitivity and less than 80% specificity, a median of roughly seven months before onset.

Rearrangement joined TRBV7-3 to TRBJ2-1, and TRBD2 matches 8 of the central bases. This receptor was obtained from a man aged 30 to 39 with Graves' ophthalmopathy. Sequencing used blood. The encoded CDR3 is CASSLKGTRYDEQFF. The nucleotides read TGTGCCAGCAGCTTAAAAGGGACTAGGTATGATGAGCAGTTCTTC.